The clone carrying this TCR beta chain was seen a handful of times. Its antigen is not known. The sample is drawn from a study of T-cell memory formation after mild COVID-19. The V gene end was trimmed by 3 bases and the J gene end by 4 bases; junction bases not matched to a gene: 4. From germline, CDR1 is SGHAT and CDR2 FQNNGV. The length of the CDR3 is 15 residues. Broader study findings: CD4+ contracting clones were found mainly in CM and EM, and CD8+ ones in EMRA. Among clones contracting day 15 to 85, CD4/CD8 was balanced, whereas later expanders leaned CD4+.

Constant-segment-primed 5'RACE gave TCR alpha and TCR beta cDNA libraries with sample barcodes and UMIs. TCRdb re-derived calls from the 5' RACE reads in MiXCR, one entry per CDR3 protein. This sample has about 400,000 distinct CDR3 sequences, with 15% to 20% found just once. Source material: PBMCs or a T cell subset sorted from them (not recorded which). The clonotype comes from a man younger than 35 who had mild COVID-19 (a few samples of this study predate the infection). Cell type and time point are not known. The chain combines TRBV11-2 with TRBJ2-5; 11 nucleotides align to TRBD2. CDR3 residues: CASSFLAGGAETQYF. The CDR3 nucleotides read TGTGCCAGCAGCTTCCTAGCGGGGGGTGCAGAGACCCAGTACTTC.